Below, 24 T cell receptor beta chains from the same sample are listed, as sequenced in a study of blood T cells in healthy people across ages. For the second PCR, which ran for roughly 6 to 11 cycles, a sample-barcoded 5' primer and a J-beta primer mix were used. One entry per CDR3 protein results from TCRdb running MiXCR on the 5' RACE reads. The sample shows around 800,000 distinct CDR3 sequences, roughly 26% of them seen only once. These data were likewise used in another study, on T cells of mothers and their children.

Sequenced sample: blood. The receptors shown here come from a boy between 10 and 17 years old in good health.

This clonotype was detected a few times. This chain links TRBV27 with TRBJ2-6; tentatively, D is TRBD1 (5 bases). Trimming stripped 7 bases from V and 4 bases from J, with 11 bases between. The CDR3 runs 14 residues. Germline V CDR1 and CDR2: MNHEY, SMNVEV (reference sequence). The CDR3 DNA is TGTGCCAGCACAAGGGGCGCCGGGGCCAACGTCCTGACTTTC. It yields the protein CASTRGAGANVLTF.

The V gene is TRBV12-3 or TRBV12-4, the J gene TRBJ2-7, with D hard to call. The CDR3 extends over 13 amino acids. The V gene lost 2 bases and the J gene lost 2 bases, with 7 bases spanning the gap. CDR3 DNA: TGTGCCAGCAGTTTACAGGAAGCCTACGAGCAGTACTTC. Its translation is CASSLQEAYEQYF.

The CDR3 is CSARVDRGPFYEQYF. The DNA for the CDR3 is TGCAGTGCTAGAGTCGACAGAGGGCCATTCTACGAGCAGTACTTC. The V call is TRBV20-1, the J call TRBJ2-5, with D tentatively TRBD1 or TRBD2 (5 bases each). Matching the DNA end better, TRBJ2-7 makes the J call doubtful. CDR3 length equals 15 residues. The germline CDR1 and CDR2 sequences are DFQATT and SNEGSKA (reference sequence).

This rearrangement joins TRBV3-1 to TRBJ2-5, with no clear D. This CDR3 has 14 residues. V dropped 1 base and J dropped 8 bases, with 14 bases sitting between them. The germline V gene encodes CDR1 LGHDT and CDR2 YNNKEL (reference sequence). This chain's CDR3 is CASSQAYSVPTQYF. Here the CDR3 DNA reads TGTGCCAGCAGCCAAGCATACTCCGTTCCCACCCAGTACTTC.

The gene calls are TRBV9 and TRBJ2-2; TRBD2 is a possible D gene (6 bases). From germline, CDR1 is SGDLS and CDR2 YYNGEE. The CDR3 consists of 15 residues. V lost 4 bases to trimming and J lost 0 bases, with 10 bases between them. The CDR3 here is CASSLGTPNTGELFF. CDR3 DNA sequence: TGTGCCAGCAGCCTGGGGACTCCGAACACCGGGGAGCTGTTTTTT.

The chain couples TRBV29-1 to TRBJ1-2, with 9 bases that match TRBD1. From germline, CDR1 is SQVTM and CDR2 ANQGSEA. The CDR3 covers 15 residues. J was trimmed by 8 bases and V by 7 bases; bases with no gene match: 17. The CDR3 loop reads CSAGFGDRDLRGYTF. CDR3 nucleotides: TGCAGCGCCGGATTTGGGGACAGGGATTTGAGGGGCTACACCTTC. Full variable domain (outside the CDR3, taken from reference TRBV29-1 and TRBJ1-2): SAVISQKPSRDICQRGTSLTIQCQVDSQVTMMFWYRQQPGQSLTLIATANQGSEATYESGFVIDKFPISRPNLTFSTLTVSNMSPEDSSIYLCSAGFGDRDLRGYTFGSGTRLTVV.

This clonotype was counted a few times. The rearrangement links TRBV20-1 to TRBJ1-5; TRBD1 matches 7 bases. The germline CDR1 and CDR2 sequences are DFQATT and SNEGSKA (reference sequence). Trimming took 6 bases from V and 6 from J; bases not matched to a gene: 11. This CDR3 has 14 residues. The DNA for the CDR3 is TGCAGTGCCTCAGGGGGGGGTCGGAGTCAGCCCCAGCATTTT. Translated: CSASGGGRSQPQHF.

In nucleotides, the CDR3 is TGCAGTGCTAGCACTGCGTATGGCTACACCTTC. It specifies CSASTAYGYTF. The chain joins TRBV20-1 to TRBJ1-2; D is ambiguous. The CDR3 consists of 11 residues. The V end lost 3 bases, the J end lost 5 bases, and 7 bases lay between the germline ends. CDR1 DFQATT and CDR2 SNEGSKA come from the germline V gene (reference sequence).

CDR3 protein: CASSKSGYEQYF. As DNA, the CDR3 is TGTGCCAGCAGTAAGTCAGGCTACGAGCAGTACTTC. The chain joins TRBV28 to TRBJ2-7, with unresolved D. The germline V and J ends were trimmed by 5 bases and 3 bases, with 8 bases remaining between them. This CDR3 region has 12 residues. Germline V gene sequence: CDR1 MDHEN, CDR2 SYDVKM.

The chain is built from TRBV10-3 and TRBJ2-5; D possibly corresponds to TRBD2 (7 bases). The J call may not be correct, given that the DNA end is closer to TRBJ2-1. The length of the CDR3 is 14 residues. Germline V gene data show CDR1 as ENHRY and CDR2 as SYGVKD. CDR3 protein: CAIGTRGGGDEQFF. The DNA of the CDR3 is TGTGCCATCGGTACGAGGGGGGGAGGAGATGAGCAGTTCTTC.

Note on this clonotype: A much larger clone differs from this one at a single base, so this may be a read error. This chain joins TRBV20-1 and TRBJ2-5; D possibly corresponds to TRBD2 (5 bases). The CDR3 is 14 amino acids. The germline V gene encodes CDR1 DFQATT and CDR2 SNEGSKA (reference sequence). V gave up 6 bases and J gave up 1 base, with 15 bases separating them. The CDR3 spells CSARSEGTQETQYF. CDR3 DNA: TGCAGTGCCCGCAGTGAGGGCACCCAAGAGACCCAGTACTTC.

The gene calls are TRBV5-1 and TRBJ1-2; D is unresolved. This CDR3 comprises 17 residues. Germline values: CDR1 SGHRS, CDR2 YFSETQ. V lost 1 base to trimming and J lost 4 bases, with 20 bases between them. The CDR3 nucleotides read TGCGCCAGCAGCTTGACATTGTCGACGGATACTTCCTATGGCTACACCTTC. Amino acids: CASSLTLSTDTSYGYTF.

This chain joins TRBV10-3 and TRBJ1-4, with 7 bases aligning to TRBD1. This CDR3 is built from 14 residues. Trimming cost V 3 bases and J 10 bases; bases outside gene matches: 8. Looked up from germline, CDR1 is ENHRY and CDR2 is SYGVKD. CDR3 DNA: TGTGCCATCAGTGAAATCCCGGCAGGGGGAAAACTGTTTTTT. It translates to CAISEIPAGGKLFF.

This clonotype was recorded only once. J is TRBJ2-3 and V is TRBV20-1; 11 bases line up with TRBD2. This CDR3 contains 15 residues. V trimming: 6 bases; J trimming: 2 bases; junction bases outside the gene matches: 7. The germline V gene encodes CDR1 DFQATT and CDR2 SNEGSKA (reference sequence). DNA of the CDR3: TGCAGTGCCGACCTAGCGGGGGGTACCACAGATACGCAGTATTTT. Translated, it gives CSADLAGGTTDTQYF.

The rearrangement links TRBV12-3 or TRBV12-4 to TRBJ2-5; tentatively, D is TRBD1 or TRBD2 (5 bases each). The assigned J gene may be wrong: the sequence end matches TRBJ2-7 better. The CDR3 is 13 amino acids. DNA for the CDR3: TGTGCCAGCAGGATCCGGGACGCATACGAGCAGTACTTC. It is translated as CASRIRDAYEQYF.

J is TRBJ2-3 and V is TRBV24-1; D remains unclear. The V gene's germline CDR1 is KGHDR and CDR2 SFDVKD. V was cut by 4 bases and J by 3 bases, with 10 bases left in between. The CDR3 has 14 amino acids. The DNA of the CDR3 is TGTGCCACCAGTGACCCTAAAGCTACAGATACGCAGTATTTT. It yields the protein CATSDPKATDTQYF.

This clonotype was seen a handful of times. The chain is built from TRBV10-3 and TRBJ2-4; 7 bases fit TRBD1. The trim removed 9 bases at V and 0 bases at J, leaving 5 bases unmatched. This CDR3 contains 14 residues. Germline-derived CDR1 and CDR2 are ENHRY and SYGVKD. CDR3 in DNA: TGTGCCATTGGGACAGAACTAGCCAAAAACATTCAGTACTTC. Translated, it gives CAIGTELAKNIQYF.

The CDR3 nucleotides are TGTGCCAGCAGTTTGTGGACGGATGGAAACACCATATATTTT. Residues: CASSLWTDGNTIYF. The gene calls are TRBV12-3 or TRBV12-4 and TRBJ1-3; D gene unclear. The V and J ends lost 3 bases and 3 bases respectively, with 9 bases between them. This CDR3 spans 14 amino acids.

This clonotype was picked up a small number of times. The V and J genes are TRBV7-3 and TRBJ1-2; 9 nucleotides align to TRBD1. The CDR3 extends over 13 amino acids. V lost 5 bases and J lost 8; bases outside the gene matches: 6. Per the germline V gene, CDR1 is SGHTA and CDR2 is FQGTGA. CDR3 loop: CASSRDREAGYTF. The CDR3 region has the DNA TGTGCCAGCAGCCGGGACAGGGAAGCGGGCTACACCTTC.

This clonotype occurred a few times. V and J are TRBV10-3 and TRBJ2-7; 9 bases map to TRBD2. Germline CDR1 reads ENHRY; CDR2 reads SYGVKD. Trimming cost V 10 bases and J 1 base; bases outside gene matches: 5. The CDR3 has 13 residues. CDR3 sequence: CASGLASSYEQYF. CDR3 sequence (DNA): TGTGCCAGTGGACTAGCGAGTTCCTACGAGCAGTACTTC.

In this sample, this clonotype turned up a few times. The genes are TRBV20-1 and TRBJ1-6; D not certain. V shed 8 bases and J shed 8 bases, with 19 bases lying between them. CDR1 DFQATT and CDR2 SNEGSKA come from the germline V gene (reference sequence). The CDR3 consists of 14 residues. CDR3 sequence reads: CSSRLATYDSPLHF. The CDR3 coding sequence is TGCAGTTCCCGTCTCGCGACCTACGATTCACCCCTCCACTTT.

This clonotype was seen more than once but under ten times. V is TRBV28 and J is TRBJ2-5; 7 bases are a match to TRBD1. With 5 bases clipped from V and 3 bases from J, the junction kept 12 bases outside the gene matches. The V gene's germline CDR1 is MDHEN and CDR2 SYDVKM. The CDR3 contains 16 residues. CDR3 in amino acids: CASSPGDSLWKETQYF. The DNA of the CDR3 is TGTGCCAGCAGTCCCGGGGACAGCCTGTGGAAAGAGACCCAGTACTTC.

This sequence joins TRBV12-5 and TRBJ2-5; 8 nucleotides line up with TRBD1. The DNA end lines up better with TRBJ2-7; the J call may be wrong. CDR1 is LGHNT, CDR2 FRNRAP, per germline. The CDR3 is 15 amino acids. In DNA, the CDR3 is TGTGCTAGTAAGGATGGACAGGGCCCACTCTACGAGCAGTACTTC. Its translation: CASKDGQGPLYEQYF.

The chain couples TRBV20-1 to TRBJ2-3, with D unresolved. V lost 0 bases, J lost 6 bases, and 13 bases lay in between. This CDR3 is built from 14 residues. Germline V gene sequence: CDR1 DFQATT, CDR2 SNEGSKA (reference sequence). The CDR3 loop is CSARDPAVRDTQYF. The CDR3 DNA follows: TGCAGTGCTAGAGACCCCGCGGTCCGGGATACGCAGTATTTT.